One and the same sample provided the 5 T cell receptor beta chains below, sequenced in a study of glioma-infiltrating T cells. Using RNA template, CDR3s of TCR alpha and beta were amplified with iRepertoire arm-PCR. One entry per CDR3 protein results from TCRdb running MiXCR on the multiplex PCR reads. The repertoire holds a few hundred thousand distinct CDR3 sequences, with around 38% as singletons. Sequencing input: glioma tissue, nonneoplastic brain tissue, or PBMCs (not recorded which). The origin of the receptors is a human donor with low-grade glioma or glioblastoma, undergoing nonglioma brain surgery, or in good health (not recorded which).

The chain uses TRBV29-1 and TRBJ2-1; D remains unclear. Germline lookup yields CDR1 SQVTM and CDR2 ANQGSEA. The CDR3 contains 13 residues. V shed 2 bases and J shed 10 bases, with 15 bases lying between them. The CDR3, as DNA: TGCAGCGTTGAAACCATCGGGCAAGAAGAGCAGTTCTTC. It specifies CSVETIGQEEQFF.

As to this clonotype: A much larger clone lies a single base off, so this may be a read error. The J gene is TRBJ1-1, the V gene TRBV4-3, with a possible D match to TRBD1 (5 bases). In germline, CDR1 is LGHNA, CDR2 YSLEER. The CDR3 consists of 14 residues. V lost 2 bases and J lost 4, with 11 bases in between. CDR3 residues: CASSQQGHGTEAFF. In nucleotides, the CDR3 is TGCGCCAGCAGCCAACAGGGCCATGGCACTGAAGCTTTCTTT.

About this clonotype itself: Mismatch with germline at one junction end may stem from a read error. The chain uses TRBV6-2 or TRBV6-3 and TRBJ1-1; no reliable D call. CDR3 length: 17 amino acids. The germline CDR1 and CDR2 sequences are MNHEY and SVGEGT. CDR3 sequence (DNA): TGTGCCAGAAGTTACCCCCCTTTTACGGGTGCGAACACTGAAGCTTTCTTT. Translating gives CARSYPPFTGANTEAFF.

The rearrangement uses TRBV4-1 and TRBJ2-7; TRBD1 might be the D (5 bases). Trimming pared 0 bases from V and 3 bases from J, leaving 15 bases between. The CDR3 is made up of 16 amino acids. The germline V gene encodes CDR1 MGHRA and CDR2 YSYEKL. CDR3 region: CASSQDGRCRVYEQYF. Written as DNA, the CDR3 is TGCGCCAGCAGCCAAGATGGAAGATGCAGGGTCTACGAGCAGTACTTC.

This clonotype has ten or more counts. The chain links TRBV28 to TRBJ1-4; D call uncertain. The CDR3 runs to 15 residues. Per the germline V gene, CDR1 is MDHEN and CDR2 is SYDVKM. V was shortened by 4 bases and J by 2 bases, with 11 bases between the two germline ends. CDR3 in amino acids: CASSSGVATNEKLFF. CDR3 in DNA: TGTGCCAGCAGTTCCGGGGTCGCCACTAATGAAAAACTGTTTTTT.